This T cell receptor beta chain is from a study of identical twins. The CDR3 is 17 residues long. Germline CDR1 MNHEY, CDR2 SVGEGT. Trimming cost V 2 bases and J 3 bases; bases outside gene matches: 8. This clonotype was seen many times. Each CDR3 protein is one row after TCRdb ran MiXCR on the 5' RACE reads. The data contain about 240,000 distinct CDR3 sequences, over 9.5% of them singletons. This TCR was sampled from a man aged 50 or older in good health. Sequencing input: memory T cells sorted from blood. V usage is TRBV6-2 or TRBV6-3 and J usage is TRBJ2-2, with 8 nucleotides matching TRBD1. The CDR3 sequence: CASSYRTGTGDTGELFF. The CDR3 nucleotides are TGTGCCAGCAGTTACAGGACCGGGACAGGTGACACCGGGGAGCTGTTTTTT.